This note documents a single T cell receptor beta chain sequence. The method was immunoSEQ multiplex PCR; TCRdb's version includes in-frame clones alone and lacks a portion of them. The sample has under 70,000 clones, roughly 89% seen once; the top ten hold roughly 8%. Germline V CDR1 and CDR2: SGHNT, YENEEA. After removal of 0 bases from V and 4 bases from J, the junction contained 5 bases not matched to a gene. The CDR3 length is 16 residues. This sample is drawn from a study of OX40 agonist ivuxolimab in advanced cancers. This sequence originates from an adult with an advanced solid tumor such as melanoma, head and neck, liver or kidney cancer. Sample: CD4+ or CD8+ T cells sorted from blood, taken in a trial of the OX40 agonist ivuxolimab. The rearrangement links TRBV11-3 to TRBJ2-5; 10 positions match TRBD2. The CDR3, as DNA: TGTGCCAGCAGCTTAGAACTAGCGGGGCATGTAGAGACCCAGTACTTC. It codes for CASSLELAGHVETQYF.